What follows are 17 T cell receptor beta chains derived from one specimen sequenced in a study of OX40 agonist ivuxolimab in advanced cancers. Sequencing used immunoSEQ multiplex PCR; TCRdb keeps in-frame clones, though not all of them. The data hold just over 50,000 clones, with 65% to 85% observed a single time. Sequencing used CD4+ or CD8+ T cells sorted from blood, obtained in a trial of the OX40 agonist ivuxolimab. These receptor sequences come from an adult with an advanced solid tumor such as melanoma, head and neck, liver or kidney cancer.

This chain uses TRBV4-3 with TRBJ1-2; maybe TRBD1 (5 bases). CDR3 length: 15 residues. Per germline, CDR1 LGHNA and CDR2 YSLEER. Trimming left V 4 bases short and J 4 bases short, with 16 bases between. CDR3 in amino acids: CASSLQTGTIYGYTF. CDR3 in DNA: TGCGCCAGCAGCCTCCAAACCGGGACCATCTATGGCTACACCTTC.

The chain links TRBV19 to TRBJ1-1; D remains ambiguous. V lost 3 bases, J lost 5 bases, and 16 bases lay in between. Germline V gene sequence: CDR1 LNHDA, CDR2 SQIVND (reference sequence). This CDR3 has 15 residues. The CDR3 loop reads CASSMRGGVRTEAFF. CDR3 nucleotides: TGTGCCAGTAGTATGCGAGGTGGGGTACGAACTGAAGCTTTCTTT.

The V gene is TRBV19, the J gene TRBJ1-5; D unresolved. Trimming took 1 base from V and 3 from J, leaving 7 bases between them. The germline V gene encodes CDR1 LNHDA and CDR2 SQIVND (reference sequence). This CDR3 is 14 amino acids long. CDR3 in amino acids: CASSIVPNNQPQHF. The DNA of the CDR3 is TGTGCCAGTAGTATAGTCCCCAACAATCAGCCCCAGCATTTT.

The chain links TRBV15 to TRBJ1-1; unclear D gene. The CDR3 totals 14 residues. CDR1 LNHNV and CDR2 YYDKDF come from the germline V gene (reference sequence). Trimming shortened V by 1 base and J by 10 bases, and 16 bases separated the two germline ends. This CDR3 is CATSRADLGGRAFF. The CDR3, as DNA: TGTGCCACCAGCAGAGCCGATCTAGGAGGGAGAGCTTTCTTT.

V and J are TRBV7-7 and TRBJ1-3, with a possible D match to TRBD1 (6 bases). V was shortened by 5 bases and J by 2 bases, with 19 bases between the two germline ends. Per the germline V gene, CDR1 is SSHAT and CDR2 is FNYEAQ (reference sequence). This CDR3 contains 17 residues. This chain's CDR3 is CASSHYGYRDPGNTIYF. CDR3 DNA sequence: TGTGCCAGCAGCCATTACGGCTACAGGGATCCTGGAAACACCATATATTTT. Full variable domain (outside the CDR3, taken from reference TRBV7-7 and TRBJ1-3): GAGVSQSPRYKVTKRGQDVTLRCDPISSHATLYWYQQALGQGPEFLTYFNYEAQPDKSGLPSDRFSAERPEGSISTLTIQRTEQRDSAMYRCASSHYGYRDPGNTIYFGEGSWLTVV.

The V and J genes are TRBV29-1 and TRBJ2-4; D is uncertain. There are 14 residues in the CDR3. Germline V gives CDR1 SQVTM, CDR2 ANQGSEA. Trimming removed 7 bases at V and 5 bases at J, with 18 bases between. CDR3 coding DNA: TGCAGCGCGAGATCCTCAGTCGTCGAAAACATTCAGTACTTC. Translated: CSARSSVVENIQYF.

V and J are TRBV2 and TRBJ2-2; perhaps TRBD1 as D (5 bases). The CDR3 is 14 residues long. CDR1 SNHLY and CDR2 FYNNEI come from the germline V gene. Deletions cut 6 bases from V and 5 bases from J, with 13 bases between. For the CDR3, the DNA is TGTGCCAGCAGGGGGCCGCTAGAGACCGGGGAGCTGTTTTTT. It translates to CASRGPLETGELFF. Drawing the rest from reference TRBV2 and TRBJ2-2, the complete variable domain is EPEVTQTPSHQVTQMGQEVILRCVPISNHLYFYWYRQILGQKVEFLVSFYNNEISEKSEIFDDQFSVERPDGSNFTLKIRSTKLEDSAMYFCASRGPLETGELFFGEGSRLTVL.

The rearrangement links TRBV9 to TRBJ2-5; 7 nucleotides match TRBD2. Germline V gene lookup returns CDR1 SGDLS and CDR2 YYNGEE. V was clipped by 4 bases and J by 5 bases; unmatched bases: 14. The CDR3 totals 16 residues. In nucleotides, the CDR3 is TGTGCCAGCAGCTCACACGCTAGCGCCGGGGGGGAGACCCAGTACTTC. It translates to CASSSHASAGGETQYF.

The J gene is TRBJ2-2, the V gene TRBV4-1; D remains ambiguous. The germline CDR1 and CDR2 sequences are MGHRA and YSYEKL. The CDR3 is 12 residues long. Trimming removed 4 bases at V and 6 bases at J, with 6 bases between. The CDR3 bases are TGCGCCAGCAGCCGTATCGCCGGGGAGCTGTTTTTT. Protein sequence: CASSRIAGELFF.

The chain couples TRBV5-4 to TRBJ2-1; 7 nucleotides align to TRBD1. The CDR3 is 14 amino acids. Per the germline V gene, CDR1 is SGHNT and CDR2 is YYREEE (reference sequence). V shed 4 bases and J 3 bases; nucleotides not matched to a gene: 4. This CDR3 reads CASSLTGSYNEQFF. The DNA for the CDR3 is TGTGCCAGCAGCCTGACAGGGAGCTACAATGAGCAGTTCTTC.

The chain joins TRBV5-6 to TRBJ2-7; 10 nucleotides line up with TRBD1. The CDR3 totals 14 residues. With 3 bases clipped from V and 4 bases from J, the junction kept 4 bases outside the gene matches. Germline CDR1 SGHDT, CDR2 YYEEEE. The CDR3 coding sequence is TGTGCCAGCAGCTCCGGGACAGGGGTTTACGAGCAGTACTTC. Translating gives CASSSGTGVYEQYF.

The rearrangement links TRBV5-1 to TRBJ2-5, with no clear D. V lost 0 bases and J lost 2, with 8 bases in between. The CDR3 is 14 residues long. From germline, CDR1 is SGHRS and CDR2 YFSETQ. CDR3 bases: TGCGCCAGCAGCTTGGAGAACTTACAAGAGACCCAGTACTTC. As protein: CASSLENLQETQYF.

This CDR3 is CASRFDRTNTEAFF. The CDR3, as DNA: TGTGCCAGCAGATTTGACAGGACGAACACTGAAGCTTTCTTT. The J gene is TRBJ1-1, the V gene TRBV6-6, with D perhaps matching TRBD1 (6 bases). CDR1 and CDR2 from the germline V gene are MNHNY and SVGAGI (reference sequence). The CDR3 has 14 amino acids. V shed 6 bases and J shed 1 base, with 12 bases lying between them.

On this clone itself: This same CDR3 is encoded by further DNA sequences in the sample. The chain couples TRBV19 to TRBJ2-2, with D maybe TRBD2 (7 bases). V lost 3 bases to trimming and J lost 6 bases, with 11 bases between them. CDR1 LNHDA and CDR2 SQIVND come from the germline V gene (reference sequence). The CDR3 length is 14 residues. Here the CDR3 reads CASSIGGGAGELFF. The CDR3 region has the DNA TGTGCCAGTAGTATTGGAGGGGGGGCCGGGGAGCTGTTTTTT.

This sequence joins TRBV18 and TRBJ2-3, with TRBD1 identical over 7 bases. The CDR3 consists of 13 residues. From germline, CDR1 is KGHSH and CDR2 LQKENI. Germline trimming cut 5 bases from V and 1 base from J; bases unmatched to any gene: 0. CDR3 in amino acids: CASSGQGTDTQYF. For the CDR3, the DNA is TGTGCCAGCTCAGGACAGGGCACAGATACGCAGTATTTT.

The chain's CDR3 is CASSPDWGSNEQYF. CDR3 coding DNA: TGTGCCAGCAGTCCCGACTGGGGGTCCAACGAGCAGTACTTC. The chain couples TRBV6-5 to TRBJ2-7, with D perhaps assigned TRBD1 or TRBD2 (5 bases each). Trimming left V 5 bases short and J 5 bases short, with 16 bases between. The CDR3 length is 14 residues. CDR1 is MNHEY and CDR2 is SVGAGI in the germline V gene.

The genes are TRBV18 and TRBJ1-4; D is ambiguous. The V and J ends lost 5 bases and 8 bases respectively, with 15 bases between them. CDR1 and CDR2 from the germline V gene are KGHSH and LQKENI. This CDR3 region has 14 residues. The DNA of the CDR3 is TGTGCCAGCTCATCCGAATCGGGTGCGGAAAAACTGTTTTTT. Protein: CASSSESGAEKLFF.